This TCR beta chain is drawn from a study of blood T cell repertoires in COVID-19. Overall study: Specimens from acute and convalescent COVID-19 originated in the United States, Italy and Spain. From T cells, B-cell-depleted T cells, or PBMCs came the material, which was cDNA or gDNA.

Germline V CDR1 and CDR2: ENHRY, SYGVKD. This CDR3 region has 16 residues. J was trimmed by 6 bases and V by 0 bases; bases with no gene match: 3. A Seattle source enrolled patients during active infection and followed them longitudinally. TCRdb keeps only in-frame clones here, not all; method: immunoSEQ multiplex PCR. The sample consists of roughly 300,000 clones, 84% of them appearing once. Sequencing was carried out using peripheral blood. This clonotype was obtained from a human donor with COVID-19, enrolled during active disease. The donor label of this sample is uncertain. This chain connects TRBV10-3 to TRBJ1-6, with 9 bases identical to TRBD1. CDR3 protein: CAISESIQGANSPLHF. As DNA, the CDR3 is TGTGCCATCAGTGAGTCGATACAGGGGGCTAATTCACCCCTCCACTTT.